This T cell receptor (beta chain) was sequenced during a study of blood T cell repertoires in COVID-19. Trimming removed 3 bases from V and 5 bases from J, with 14 bases in between. The CDR3 is 14 amino acids. Per the germline V gene, CDR1 is LGHDT and CDR2 is YNNKEL (reference sequence). Some clones are missing from TCRdb's copy, which holds only in-frame ones; the method was immunoSEQ multiplex PCR. The data show over 25,000 clones, approximately 72% seen once. The sequencing input was peripheral blood. The gene calls are TRBV3-1 (or the pseudogene TRBV3-2) and TRBJ2-7; D is perhaps TRBD1 (6 bases). This sequence originates from an elderly man with acute or convalescent COVID-19. The CDR3 DNA follows: TGTGCCAGCAGCCAGATGACAGGTCTAGACGAGCAGTACTTC. Translated, it gives CASSQMTGLDEQYF.